The 22 T cell receptor beta chains listed next were all sequenced from one sample in a study of stem cell transplantation in POMP-related autoinflammatory disease. Repertoires were generated with immunoSEQ multiplex PCR, while TCRdb's copy carries only in-frame clones and drops some. This table has about 26,000 clones, around four fifths appearing once. Source: CD4+ T cells from PBMCs, taken before stem cell transplantation. These receptor sequences come from a human donor with POMP-related autoinflammation and immune dysregulation (PRAID).

This clone was detected a few times. The chain is built from TRBV6-5 and TRBJ1-5, with no clear D. The length of the CDR3 is 14 residues. Per germline, CDR1 MNHEY and CDR2 SVGAGI. Trimming removed 2 bases at V and 6 bases at J, with 11 bases between. CDR3 in DNA: TGTGCCAGCAGTTACGATGGCCGGGGTCAGCCCCAGCATTTT. Its translation is CASSYDGRGQPQHF.

This chain links TRBV5-1 with TRBJ2-1; maybe TRBD2 (6 bases). Germline V gene data show CDR1 as SGHRS and CDR2 as YFSETQ. This CDR3 spans 16 amino acids. Trimming left V 4 bases short and J 8 bases short, with 22 bases between. The DNA of the CDR3 is TGCGCCAGCAGCCGGGGTCTGGCTAGCGACCGCGATGAGCAGTTCTTC. The encoded protein is CASSRGLASDRDEQFF.

This clone was picked up one time. The V call is TRBV28, the J call TRBJ1-5, with no clear D. From germline, CDR1 is MDHEN and CDR2 SYDVKM. Trimming removed 3 bases at V and 4 bases at J, with 7 bases between. CDR3 length: 13 amino acids. CDR3 DNA sequence: TGTGCCAGCAGTTTCGGACGGAATCAGCCCCAGCATTTT. This codes for CASSFGRNQPQHF.

The chain is built from TRBV5-1 and TRBJ2-7; 8 nucleotides match TRBD1. From germline, CDR1 is SGHRS and CDR2 YFSETQ. CDR3 size: 14 residues. The V segment lost 4 bases and the J segment 1 base; nucleotides outside the gene matches: 4. For the CDR3, the DNA is TGCGCCAGCAGCCCGACAGGGGCTTCCTACGAGCAGTACTTC. This gives the protein CASSPTGASYEQYF.

The chain links TRBV10-3 to TRBJ2-1; D is possibly TRBD1 (6 bases). Germline lookup yields CDR1 ENHRY and CDR2 SYGVKD. The CDR3 totals 14 residues. Trimming shortened V by 2 bases and J by 9 bases, and 14 bases separated the two germline ends. CDR3 sequence (DNA): TGTGCCATCAGTGAGGACAGGTGGAGTAGTGAGCAGTTCTTC. This sequence encodes CAISEDRWSSEQFF.

The chain links TRBV4-2 to TRBJ2-2; a possible D gene is TRBD2 (5 bases). Per the germline V gene, CDR1 is LGHNA and CDR2 is YNFKEQ. V was pared by 3 bases and J by 0 bases, with 17 bases between. The CDR3 contains 18 residues. The chain's CDR3 is CASSQSPSGLANTGELFF. The DNA of the CDR3 is TGTGCCAGCAGCCAGAGCCCAAGCGGTCTCGCGAACACCGGGGAGCTGTTTTTT.

This chain connects TRBV5-4 to TRBJ2-7; D is tentatively TRBD1 or TRBD2 (5 bases each). Germline lookup yields CDR1 SGHNT and CDR2 YYREEE (reference sequence). The germline V and J ends were trimmed by 4 bases and 6 bases, with 14 bases remaining between them. This CDR3 contains 13 residues. This CDR3 reads CASSNRGAGEQYF. CDR3 sequence (DNA): TGTGCCAGCAGCAATCGGGGCGCGGGCGAGCAGTACTTC.

The chain joins TRBV9 to TRBJ2-7; D possibly corresponds to TRBD2 (6 bases). The germline V and J ends were trimmed by 0 bases and 6 bases, with 16 bases remaining between them. The CDR3 is 15 amino acids. Germline lookup yields CDR1 SGDLS and CDR2 YYNGEE. CDR3 region: CASSVGGETLGEQYF. CDR3 DNA sequence: TGTGCCAGCAGCGTAGGGGGGGAGACTCTTGGCGAGCAGTACTTC.

The chain uses TRBV28 and TRBJ1-2, with 7 nucleotides matching TRBD1. The V segment lost 7 bases and the J segment 6 bases; nucleotides outside the gene matches: 5. Germline lookup yields CDR1 MDHEN and CDR2 SYDVKM. The CDR3 extends over 12 amino acids. CDR3 nucleotides: TGTGCCAGCACCAGACAGGGTGATGGCTACACCTTC. Its protein is CASTRQGDGYTF.

The V call is TRBV5-5, the J call TRBJ2-5, with TRBD2 identical over 7 bases. The length of the CDR3 is 17 residues. Germline V CDR1 and CDR2: SGHKS, YYEKEE (reference sequence). The junction had 20 bases not matched to a gene; V was cut back by 4 bases and J by 8 bases. CDR3 nucleotide sequence: TGTGCCAGCAGCCCCATAACTCTAGCGGTATCCGGCGAAACCCAGTACTTC. This codes for CASSPITLAVSGETQYF.

The chain combines TRBV11-3 with TRBJ2-1; D is undetermined. V lost 1 base and J lost 4, with 14 bases in between. Germline V gene lookup returns CDR1 SGHNT and CDR2 YENEEA. This CDR3 region has 16 residues. CDR3 protein: CASSLVGCASYNEQFF. The CDR3 DNA is TGTGCCAGCAGCTTAGTTGGGTGCGCCTCGTACAATGAGCAGTTCTTC.

V usage is TRBV7-3 and J usage is TRBJ1-1; D is possibly TRBD1 (6 bases). V gave up 5 bases and J gave up 4 bases, with 11 bases separating them. The germline CDR1 and CDR2 sequences are SGHTA and FQGTGA. The CDR3 consists of 13 residues. The CDR3 nucleotides are TGTGCCAGCAGCGCCCAGGGGCGCACTGAAGCTTTCTTT. The encoded protein is CASSAQGRTEAFF.

The chain links TRBV28 to TRBJ2-5; 7 nucleotides agree with TRBD2. The CDR3 sequence is 15 residues long. J gave up 2 bases and V 1 base, and 4 bases lay outside the gene matches. The germline CDR1 and CDR2 sequences are MDHEN and SYDVKM. CDR3 sequence: CASSLSTGGQETQYF. CDR3 coding DNA: TGTGCCAGCAGTTTATCTACGGGGGGACAAGAGACCCAGTACTTC.

The genes are TRBV7-9 and TRBJ1-6; D unclear. The germline V and J ends were trimmed by 1 base and 10 bases, with 8 bases remaining between them. The V gene's germline CDR1 is SEHNR and CDR2 FQNEAQ (reference sequence). This CDR3 is 13 amino acids long. DNA of the CDR3: TGTGCCAGCAGCTTAGAGGGAATCTCACCCCTCCACTTT. It encodes CASSLEGISPLHF.

V usage is TRBV28 and J usage is TRBJ2-7, with a weak D call TRBD1 (6 bases). Germline V gives CDR1 MDHEN, CDR2 SYDVKM. The CDR3 extends over 13 amino acids. Trimming cost V 8 bases and J 3 bases, with 14 bases left between them. In DNA form, the CDR3 reads TGTGCCAGCTATGTTAGGGGGAGCTACGAGCAGTACTTC. Its protein is CASYVRGSYEQYF.

The chain links TRBV4-1 to TRBJ2-2; 7 nucleotides agree with TRBD2. Germline V gene data show CDR1 as MGHRA and CDR2 as YSYEKL. The CDR3 has 18 residues. Unmatched junction bases numbered 14, after V lost 1 base and J lost 6 bases. Here the CDR3 reads CASSQVQASGDRAGELFF. The CDR3, as DNA: TGCGCCAGCAGCCAAGTTCAGGCTAGCGGAGATAGGGCCGGGGAGCTGTTTTTT.

The chain has TRBV5-1 and TRBJ2-1; D may be TRBD1 (7 bases). CDR1 SGHRS and CDR2 YFSETQ come from the germline V gene. Trimming pared 4 bases from V and 6 bases from J, leaving 14 bases between. This CDR3 contains 14 residues. The CDR3 DNA is TGCGCCAGCAGCATTTGGCAGGGGGGCAATGAGCAGTTCTTC. Translation: CASSIWQGGNEQFF.

In its sample, this clone was seen a few times. This sequence joins TRBV28 and TRBJ1-1; D is unresolved. The CDR3 totals 14 residues. Germline loops: CDR1 MDHEN, CDR2 SYDVKM. Trimming pared 3 bases from V and 5 bases from J, leaving 13 bases between. The CDR3 DNA sequence: TGTGCCAGCAGTTTGGCCAGCTCTAGAACTGAAGCTTTCTTT. This encodes CASSLASSRTEAFF.

The rearrangement uses TRBV9 and TRBJ2-7, with D maybe TRBD1 (8 bases). This CDR3 is 14 amino acids long. Germline V gene lookup returns CDR1 SGDLS and CDR2 YYNGEE. Trimming removed 3 bases at V and 6 bases at J, with 16 bases between. DNA of the CDR3: TGTGCCAGCAGCGGGACAGGGAGGGTTCCCGAGCAGTACTTC. This translates into CASSGTGRVPEQYF.

V is TRBV4-1 and J is TRBJ1-2; D is ambiguous. Trimming pared 3 bases from V and 3 bases from J, leaving 14 bases between. The CDR3 covers 15 residues. Germline V gene lookup returns CDR1 MGHRA and CDR2 YSYEKL. CDR3 residues: CASSQMSGSDYGYTF. CDR3 nucleotides: TGCGCCAGCAGCCAGATGTCCGGAAGTGACTATGGCTACACCTTC.

The chain joins TRBV6-6 to TRBJ1-2, with 7 bases aligning to TRBD1. V was clipped by 5 bases and J by 3 bases; unmatched bases: 9. Germline V CDR1 and CDR2: MNHNY, SVGAGI (reference sequence). The CDR3 runs 15 residues. The CDR3 reads CASSPNRDSHYGYTF. CDR3 sequence (DNA): TGTGCCAGCAGTCCCAACCGGGACAGCCACTATGGCTACACCTTC.

V usage is TRBV30 and J usage is TRBJ1-2; weak D call: TRBD1 (5 bases). V gave up 0 bases and J gave up 0 bases, with 14 bases separating them. CDR1 is GTSNPN, CDR2 SVGIG, per germline (reference sequence). The CDR3 runs to 16 residues. The CDR3 loop is CAWSVGHVRSNYGYTF. The CDR3 bases are TGTGCCTGGAGTGTAGGACACGTAAGGTCTAACTATGGCTACACCTTC.